This T cell receptor (beta chain) was recovered during a study of T-cell memory formation after mild COVID-19. This clonotype was found a few times. Its antigen remains unidentified. Study-wide points: Mostly located in CM and EM were contracting CD4+ clones, with contracting CD8+ clones located in EMRA. Prior to infection, memory already included some responding clones, suggesting cross-reactive memory joined.

Looked up from germline, CDR1 is SEHNR and CDR2 is FQNEAQ (reference sequence). The V gene lost 3 bases and the J gene lost 3 bases, with 24 bases spanning the gap. CDR3 size: 18 residues. TCRdb called the 5' RACE reads again in MiXCR, with one record for every CDR3 protein. The table lists about 390,000 distinct CDR3 sequences, about 15% of them singletons, with roughly 21% in the top ten. This TCR came from a man younger than 30 who had mild COVID-19 (a few samples of this study predate the infection). Cell type and time point are not known. The chain has TRBV7-9 and TRBJ2-7, with D possibly matching TRBD2 (6 bases). The material sequenced was PBMCs or a T cell subset sorted from them (not recorded which). CDR3 nucleotides: TGTGCCAGCAGCTTTGGCCAGGGCGATGTAGGGAGGATCTACGAGCAGTACTTC. It encodes CASSFGQGDVGRIYEQYF.